These 21 T cell receptor beta chains originate from one sample sequenced in a study of T-cell reconstitution after alpha-beta-depleted transplantation in children. The TCRbeta library incorporated unique molecular identifiers. TCRdb reprocessed the PCR reads with MiXCR, giving one entry per CDR3 protein. The sample includes about 210,000 distinct CDR3 sequences, approximately 15% seen only once; the top ten take 43%. The sequencing here drew on PBMCs, mostly from graft donor cells, taken 360 days after TCRalphabeta/CD19-depleted stem cell transplant. The source is a male patient between 2 and 9 years old who had a stem cell transplant for acute lymphoblastic leukemia, so the T cells may come from the graft donor.

This chain uses TRBV11-2 with TRBJ1-1, with a weak D call TRBD1 (5 bases). This CDR3 is 15 amino acids long. CDR1 is SGHAT and CDR2 is FQNNGV in the germline V gene. V lost 5 bases and J lost 4, with 17 bases in between. Written as DNA, the CDR3 is TGTGCCAGCAGCACCTATGGTGGGGGGGGCACTGAAGCTTTCTTT. This encodes CASSTYGGGGTEAFF.

The chain uses TRBV5-1 and TRBJ2-4; D is perhaps TRBD2 (5 bases). The germline CDR1 and CDR2 sequences are SGHRS and YFSETQ. V was pared by 5 bases and J by 6 bases, with 18 bases between. The CDR3 loop spans 15 amino acids. The CDR3 loop is CASSWRKGFGNIQYF. CDR3 bases: TGCGCCAGCAGTTGGAGGAAGGGATTCGGAAACATTCAGTACTTC. Variable domain in full (rest from reference TRBV5-1 and TRBJ2-4): KAGVTQTPRYLIKTRGQQVTLSCSPISGHRSVSWYQQTPGQGLQFLFEYFSETQRNKGNFPGRFSGRQFSNSRSEMNVSTLELGDSALYLCASSWRKGFGNIQYFGAGTRLSVL.

This clonotype was seen once. V is TRBV20-1 and J is TRBJ2-3; tentatively, D is TRBD1 (6 bases). Between the trimmed V and J ends, which lost 6 bases and 0 bases, there was a span of 13 bases. In germline, CDR1 is DFQATT, CDR2 SNEGSKA (reference sequence). The CDR3 extends over 14 amino acids. The CDR3 DNA follows: TGCAGTGCCGTCCACAGGGTTAGCACAGATACGCAGTATTTT. Translating gives CSAVHRVSTDTQYF.

The chain has TRBV5-1 and TRBJ2-7, with D possibly being TRBD2 (6 bases). The CDR3 is made up of 13 amino acids. V lost 5 bases and J lost 3, with 12 bases in between. CDR1 and CDR2 from the germline V gene are SGHRS and YFSETQ. The DNA of the CDR3 is TGCGCCAGCAGGGGAGGCACCTACTACGAGCAGTACTTC. Encoded protein: CASRGGTYYEQYF.

This chain connects TRBV6-2 or TRBV6-3 to TRBJ2-7; D remains ambiguous. V was trimmed by 0 bases and J by 3 bases, leaving 6 bases between them. Germline-derived CDR1 and CDR2 are MNHEY and SVGEGT. CDR3 size: 13 residues. The CDR3 DNA reads as TGTGCCAGCAGTTACTCGGGATACTACGAGCAGTACTTC. Translation: CASSYSGYYEQYF.

V and J are TRBV28 and TRBJ2-5; 7 nucleotides line up with TRBD1. The CDR3 is 14 amino acids. The germline gives CDR1 MDHEN, CDR2 SYDVKM. With 3 bases clipped from V and 5 bases from J, the junction kept 6 bases outside the gene matches. CDR3 DNA sequence: TGTGCCAGCAGTTTCGTAGGGGGCAGGGAGACCCAGTACTTC. Translation gives CASSFVGGRETQYF.

This clonotype showed up just a few times. The V and J genes are TRBV2 and TRBJ2-6; 8 bases are shared with TRBD2. Per the germline V gene, CDR1 is SNHLY and CDR2 is FYNNEI. V shed 7 bases and J 13 bases; nucleotides not matched to a gene: 6. CDR3 length: 12 residues. CDR3 coding DNA: TGTGCCAGCATCCGAGAGCGGGAGGTCCTGACTTTC. This gives the protein CASIREREVLTF.

This clonotype was seen only a few times. The rearrangement links TRBV12-5 to TRBJ2-3; no reliable D call. Germline V CDR1 and CDR2: LGHNT, FRNRAP. With 6 bases removed from V and 1 base from J, the gap between germline ends came to 20 bases. The CDR3 runs to 17 residues. The CDR3 protein is CASGIGGREYRTDTQYF. CDR3 DNA: TGTGCTAGTGGCATCGGTGGGCGAGAATACCGCACAGATACGCAGTATTTT.

V is TRBV12-3 or TRBV12-4 and J is TRBJ2-2; no clear D. The CDR3 loop spans 14 amino acids. Trimming pared 6 bases from V and 3 bases from J, leaving 11 bases between. CDR3 sequence (DNA): TGTGCCAGCAGGGGTCCGAGAGACACCGGGGAGCTGTTTTTT. It is translated as CASRGPRDTGELFF.

The gene calls are TRBV15 and TRBJ1-5, with D possibly TRBD1 on 5 matching bases. Trimming removed 0 bases at V and 5 bases at J, with 8 bases between. This CDR3 comprises 14 residues. Germline V gene sequence: CDR1 LNHNV, CDR2 YYDKDF (reference sequence). The chain's CDR3 is CATSRDRGDQPQHF. For the CDR3, the DNA is TGTGCCACCAGCAGAGACAGAGGGGATCAGCCCCAGCATTTT.

This clonotype was counted between two and nine times. J is TRBJ2-5 and V is TRBV20-1; D remains unclear. The CDR3 has 12 amino acids. Looked up from germline, CDR1 is DFQATT and CDR2 is SNEGSKA (reference sequence). Trimming removed 3 bases from V and 5 bases from J, with 10 bases in between. CDR3 sequence: CSARGPRETQYF. The CDR3 DNA sequence: TGCAGTGCTAGGGGCCCAAGGGAGACCCAGTACTTC.

This clonotype has a handful of counts. The chain combines TRBV12-3 or TRBV12-4 with TRBJ1-1; a weak D match, TRBD1 (6 bases). V was pared by 5 bases and J by 0 bases, with 13 bases between. This CDR3 is built from 15 residues. The CDR3 nucleotides are TGTGCCAGCAGTCTACAAAACAGGGTGAACACTGAAGCTTTCTTT. Translating gives CASSLQNRVNTEAFF.

This clonotype was detected a few times. The gene calls are TRBV27 and TRBJ1-2, with 10 bases fitting TRBD1. Trimming cost V 8 bases and J 6 bases; bases outside gene matches: 6. The CDR3 runs to 13 residues. CDR1 and CDR2 (germline): MNHEY, SMNVEV (reference sequence). The CDR3 sequence: CASAGQGLHGYTF. The CDR3 DNA is TGTGCCAGCGCGGGACAGGGGTTACATGGCTACACCTTC.

V is TRBV7-6 and J is TRBJ1-1; no firm D call. V gave up 2 bases and J gave up 0 bases, with 10 bases separating them. The CDR3 spans 15 residues. Germline V gene data show CDR1 as SGHVS and CDR2 as FNYEAQ. This CDR3 reads CASSLTRVMNTEAFF. CDR3 sequence (DNA): TGTGCCAGCAGCTTAACTAGGGTCATGAACACTGAAGCTTTCTTT.

The V call is TRBV12-3 or TRBV12-4, the J call TRBJ2-3; tentatively, D is TRBD2 (5 bases). V lost 6 bases and J 5 bases, leaving 15 bases between the germline ends. The CDR3 spans 14 residues. The CDR3 region is CASRNRDPGDTQYF. The CDR3 bases are TGTGCCAGCAGAAACCGGGATCCGGGAGATACGCAGTATTTT.

The rearrangement links TRBV12-3 or TRBV12-4 to TRBJ2-5; D may be TRBD1 or TRBD2 (5 bases each). Trimming pared 1 base from V and 2 bases from J, leaving 11 bases between. This CDR3 spans 15 amino acids. CDR3 amino acids: CASSLGPGRQETQYF. CDR3 in DNA: TGTGCCAGCAGTTTAGGGCCGGGACGGCAAGAGACCCAGTACTTC.

This chain uses TRBV3-1 with TRBJ1-2, with D perhaps matching TRBD1 (5 bases). The ends were cut back, 2 bases at V and 4 bases at J, with 11 bases in the middle. Germline CDR1 LGHDT, CDR2 YNNKEL (reference sequence). The CDR3 is 14 residues long. CDR3 sequence (DNA): TGTGCCAGCAGCCAACAGGGTATCGCCTATGGCTACACCTTC. Its protein is CASSQQGIAYGYTF.

This clonotype appeared a few times. V gene TRBV6-5 combines with J gene TRBJ2-3; D remains unclear. V lost 6 bases to trimming and J lost 9 bases, with 10 bases between them. The germline CDR1 and CDR2 sequences are MNHEY and SVGAGI. The CDR3 has 11 residues. The CDR3 nucleotides read TGTGCCAGCAGCCTTGGAAGGACGCAGTATTTT. Its translation: CASSLGRTQYF.

This chain links TRBV24-1 with TRBJ2-5; tentative D call: TRBD2 (6 bases). CDR1 and CDR2 (germline): KGHDR, SFDVKD. The CDR3 has 15 amino acids. Trimming stripped 5 bases from V and 2 bases from J, with 14 bases between. CDR3 in DNA: TGTGCCACCAGTGGACGGAGACTAGGACAAGAGACCCAGTACTTC. This encodes CATSGRRLGQETQYF.

Only a few counts were recorded for this clonotype. The V call is TRBV27, the J call TRBJ1-3, with TRBD1 identical over 7 bases. The CDR3 runs 15 residues. Germline V gene lookup returns CDR1 MNHEY and CDR2 SMNVEV (reference sequence). V shed 7 bases, J shed 0 bases, and the junction held 6 bases outside the gene matches. The CDR3 nucleotides read TGTGCCAGCAAGCTGGAGGGGGCCTCTGGAAACACCATATATTTT. This sequence encodes CASKLEGASGNTIYF.

The chain employs TRBV29-1 and TRBJ2-7; D possibly corresponds to TRBD1 (6 bases). Germline V lookup: CDR1 SQVTM, CDR2 ANQGSEA. The CDR3 is 13 amino acids. V gave up 6 bases and J gave up 1 base, with 13 bases separating them. DNA for the CDR3: TGCAGCGTGGCAGGGGAAACTTCCTACGAGCAGTACTTC. Protein sequence: CSVAGETSYEQYF.